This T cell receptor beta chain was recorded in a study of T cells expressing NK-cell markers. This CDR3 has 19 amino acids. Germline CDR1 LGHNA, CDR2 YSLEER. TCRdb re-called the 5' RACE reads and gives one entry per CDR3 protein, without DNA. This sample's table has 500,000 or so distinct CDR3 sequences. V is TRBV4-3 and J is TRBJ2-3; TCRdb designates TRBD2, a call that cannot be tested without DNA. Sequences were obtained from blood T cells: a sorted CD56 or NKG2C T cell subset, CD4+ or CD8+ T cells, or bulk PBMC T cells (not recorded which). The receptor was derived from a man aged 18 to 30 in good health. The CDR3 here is CASSQEGARLVVGTDTQYF.